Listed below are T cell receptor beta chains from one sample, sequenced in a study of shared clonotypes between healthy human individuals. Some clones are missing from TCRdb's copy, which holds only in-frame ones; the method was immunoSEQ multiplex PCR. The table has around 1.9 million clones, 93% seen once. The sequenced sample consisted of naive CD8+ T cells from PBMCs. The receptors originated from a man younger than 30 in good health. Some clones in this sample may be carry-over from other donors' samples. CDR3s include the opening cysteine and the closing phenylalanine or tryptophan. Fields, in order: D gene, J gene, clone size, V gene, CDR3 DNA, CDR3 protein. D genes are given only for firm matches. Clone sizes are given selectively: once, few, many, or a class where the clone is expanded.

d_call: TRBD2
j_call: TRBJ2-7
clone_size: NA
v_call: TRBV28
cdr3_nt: TGTGCCACCAGAGCCGGGACTAGCGGGATGTTACCCTACGAGCAGTACTTC
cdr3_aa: CATRAGTSGMLPYEQYF

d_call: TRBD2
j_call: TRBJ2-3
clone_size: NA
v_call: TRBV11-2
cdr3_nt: TGTGCCAGCAGCTTACTTGCTAGCGGGGATAGCACAGATACGCAGTATTTT
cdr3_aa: CASSLLASGDSTDTQYF

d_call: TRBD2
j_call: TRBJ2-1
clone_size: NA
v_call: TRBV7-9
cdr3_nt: TGTGCCAGCAGCTCCGCTTTAGCGGGAGGTTACAATGAGCAGTTCTTC
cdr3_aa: CASSSALAGGYNEQFF

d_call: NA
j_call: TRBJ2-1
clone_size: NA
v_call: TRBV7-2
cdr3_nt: TGTGCCAGCAGCTTAGTAACCGTCTCAGAACAGTTCTTC
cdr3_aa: CASSLVTVSEQFF

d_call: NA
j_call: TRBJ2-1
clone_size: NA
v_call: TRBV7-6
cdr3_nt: TGTGCCAGCAGCTTTCTGGGGCATGAGCAGTTCTTC
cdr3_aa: CASSFLGHEQFF

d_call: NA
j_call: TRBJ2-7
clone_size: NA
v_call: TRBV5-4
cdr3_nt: TGTGCCAGCAGCTTTAAAGGGAGCGCTTCCTCCTACGAGCAGTACTTC
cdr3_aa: CASSFKGSASSYEQYF

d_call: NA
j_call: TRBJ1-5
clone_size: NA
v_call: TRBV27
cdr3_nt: TGTGCCAGCAGTAGGGACTTAAATCAGCCCCAGCATTTT
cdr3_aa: CASSRDLNQPQHF

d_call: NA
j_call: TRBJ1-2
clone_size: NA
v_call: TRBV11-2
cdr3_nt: TGTGCCAGCAGCCTAGATCGGGGGGCAGTCGGCTACACCTTC
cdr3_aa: CASSLDRGAVGYTF

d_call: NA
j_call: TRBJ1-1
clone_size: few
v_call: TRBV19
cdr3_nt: TGTGCCAGTAGTCCCAGGGGAAAGGACACTGAAGCTTTCTTT
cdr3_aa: CASSPRGKDTEAFF

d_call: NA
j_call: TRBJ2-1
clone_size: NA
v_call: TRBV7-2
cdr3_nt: TGTGCCAGCAGCTTAGTAGGAGTGTACAATGAGCAGTTCTTC
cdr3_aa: CASSLVGVYNEQFF

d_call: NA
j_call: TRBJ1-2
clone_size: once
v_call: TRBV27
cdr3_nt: TGTGCCAGCAGTCCCATCAGGGGATGGTGGGAGTATGGCTACACCTTC
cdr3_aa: CASSPIRGWWEYGYTF

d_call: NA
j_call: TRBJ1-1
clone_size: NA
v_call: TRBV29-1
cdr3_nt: TGCAGCGTTGTTAAAGCGGCCACTGAAGCTTTCTTT
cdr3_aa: CSVVKAATEAFF

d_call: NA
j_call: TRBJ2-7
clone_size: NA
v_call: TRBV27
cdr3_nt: TGTGCCAGCAGTTTTCGGGACGTACCCTACGAGCAGTACTTC
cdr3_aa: CASSFRDVPYEQYF

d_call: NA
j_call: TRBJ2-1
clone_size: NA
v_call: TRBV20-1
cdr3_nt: TGCAGTGCTAGTCGGGAGCAGTTCTTC
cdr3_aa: CSASREQFF

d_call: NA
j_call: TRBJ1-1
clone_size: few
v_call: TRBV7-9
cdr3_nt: TGTGCCAGCACCCAACCAGGGGCCTCTGAAGCTTTCTTT
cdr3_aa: CASTQPGASEAFF

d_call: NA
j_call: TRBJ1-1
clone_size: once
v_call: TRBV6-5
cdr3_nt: TGTGCCAGCAGTTACGGATACATGAACACTGAAGCTTTCTTT
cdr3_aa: CASSYGYMNTEAFF

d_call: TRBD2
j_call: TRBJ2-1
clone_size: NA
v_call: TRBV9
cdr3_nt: TGTGCCAGCAGCGCCTGGACTAGCGGGAGAAATGAGCAGTTCTTC
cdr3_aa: CASSAWTSGRNEQFF

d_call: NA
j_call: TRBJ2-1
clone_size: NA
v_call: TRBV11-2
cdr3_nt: TGTGCCAGCAGCCCAAAACTGAACAATGAGCAGTTCTTC
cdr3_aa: CASSPKLNNEQFF

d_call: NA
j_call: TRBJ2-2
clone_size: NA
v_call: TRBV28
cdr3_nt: TGTGCCACCCCTAAGACTCTAGGCGGGGAGCTGTTTTTT
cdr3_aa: CATPKTLGGELFF

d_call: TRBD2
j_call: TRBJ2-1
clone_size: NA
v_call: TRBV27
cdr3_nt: TGTGCCAGCACGGGACTAGCTTTGGGCGAGCAGTTCTTC
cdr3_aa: CASTGLALGEQFF

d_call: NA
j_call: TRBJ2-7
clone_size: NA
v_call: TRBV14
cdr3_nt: TGTGCCAGCAGCCAAGATCGCTCGGGGTCCTACGAGCAGTACTTC
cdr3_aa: CASSQDRSGSYEQYF

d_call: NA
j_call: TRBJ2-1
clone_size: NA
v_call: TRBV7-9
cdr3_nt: TGTGCCAGCAGCTTACTAGAGCAGTTCTTC
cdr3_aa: CASSLLEQFF

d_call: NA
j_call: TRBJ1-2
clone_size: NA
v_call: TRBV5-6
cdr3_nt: TGTGCCAGCAGCTTGGAAGGTCAGGCCCCAAGGGACTATGGCTACACCTTC
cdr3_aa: CASSLEGQAPRDYGYTF

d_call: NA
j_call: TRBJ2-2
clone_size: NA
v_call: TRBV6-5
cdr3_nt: TGTGCCAGCAGTTTTAGTCTGGGCGGGGAGCTGTTTTTT
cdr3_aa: CASSFSLGGELFF

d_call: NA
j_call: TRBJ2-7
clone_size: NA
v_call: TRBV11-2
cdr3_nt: TGTGCCAGCAGCTTAGGGCATCCCACCTACGAGCAGTACTTC
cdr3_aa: CASSLGHPTYEQYF

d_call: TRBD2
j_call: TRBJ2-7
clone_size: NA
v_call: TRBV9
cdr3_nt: TGTGCCAGCAGCCCACTAGCGGCGAGCTCCTACGAGCAGTACTTC
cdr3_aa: CASSPLAASSYEQYF

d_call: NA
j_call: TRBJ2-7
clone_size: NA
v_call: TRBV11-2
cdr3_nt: TGTGCCAGCAGCTCAATGCCCGGGGAGCAGTACTTC
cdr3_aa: CASSSMPGEQYF

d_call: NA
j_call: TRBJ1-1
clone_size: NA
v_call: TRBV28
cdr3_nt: TGTGCCAGCAGTTTATGGGGGGTGGGCACTGAAGCTTTCTTT
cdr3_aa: CASSLWGVGTEAFF

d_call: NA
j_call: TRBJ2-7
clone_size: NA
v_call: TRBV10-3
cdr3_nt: TGTGCCATCAGTGGCCCGGACTACGAGCAGTACTTC
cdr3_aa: CAISGPDYEQYF

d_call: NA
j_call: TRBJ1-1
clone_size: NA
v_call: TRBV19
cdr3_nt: TGTGCCAGTAGCCATGCAGGCAGCCTCGGTTCTTTGAACACTGAAGCTTTCTTT
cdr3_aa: CASSHAGSLGSLNTEAFF